Listed below are T cell receptor beta chains from one sample, sequenced in a study of blood T cell repertoires in COVID-19. Produced via immunoSEQ multiplex PCR; TCRdb's table is partial and in-frame only. This repertoire shows 360,000 or so clones, roughly 90% found once; its top ten account for 0.85% to 1.3%. Sample: PBMCs or T cells enriched from blood (not recorded which). The receptors were gathered from a woman in her twenties or thirties who had been exposed to COVID-19. Both conserved end residues are part of each CDR3.

V gene: TRBV28
J gene: TRBJ2-7
CDR3 protein: CASSFLASSYEQYF

V gene: TRBV19
J gene: TRBJ1-5
CDR3 protein: CASSPGQVFRPQHF

V gene: TRBV12-3/TRBV12-4
J gene: TRBJ1-4
CDR3 protein: CASRAGQGGDLFF

V gene: TRBV11-2
J gene: TRBJ1-2
CDR3 protein: CASSSTGGHPSNYGYTF

V gene: TRBV6-4
J gene: TRBJ2-1
CDR3 protein: CASSVRREFGNEQFF

V gene: TRBV2
J gene: TRBJ2-1
CDR3 protein: CASTPTSEYNEQFF

V gene: TRBV7-6
J gene: TRBJ1-2
CDR3 protein: CASSLSGTPGAYGYTF

V gene: TRBV24-1
J gene: TRBJ2-2
CDR3 protein: CATSGTVNTGELFF

V gene: TRBV2
J gene: TRBJ2-7
CDR3 protein: CASSPQGLGSYEQYF

V gene: TRBV5-1
J gene: TRBJ1-3
CDR3 protein: CASSWGQSSGNTIYF

V gene: TRBV18
J gene: TRBJ2-7
CDR3 protein: CASSPIAEAYEQYF

V gene: TRBV2
J gene: TRBJ2-4
CDR3 protein: CASRPDGLVNIQYF

V gene: TRBV18
J gene: TRBJ2-4
CDR3 protein: CASSPPGAGGQNIQYF

V gene: TRBV24-1
J gene: TRBJ1-4
CDR3 protein: CATSDRRDSNEKLFF

V gene: TRBV3-1/TRBV3-2
J gene: TRBJ2-7
CDR3 protein: CASSQFRESEQYF

V gene: TRBV5-6
J gene: TRBJ1-3
CDR3 protein: CASNHWGNTGNTIYF

V gene: TRBV21-1
J gene: TRBJ1-5
CDR3 protein: CASSPGVYSNQPQHF

V gene: TRBV19
J gene: TRBJ2-2
CDR3 protein: CASSILGGTGELFF

V gene: TRBV9
J gene: TRBJ2-7
CDR3 protein: CASSGPLAGGPYEQYF

V gene: TRBV28
J gene: TRBJ1-4
CDR3 protein: CASSPRQKNEKLFF

V gene: TRBV24-1
J gene: TRBJ2-5
CDR3 protein: CATRGTGEGGETQYF

V gene: TRBV27
J gene: TRBJ2-5
CDR3 protein: CASMVLAGAWAQYF

V gene: TRBV5-4
J gene: TRBJ1-4
CDR3 protein: CASSLGGQTNEKLFF

V gene: TRBV6-2/TRBV6-3
J gene: TRBJ2-5
CDR3 protein: CASSRGIAPETQYF

V gene: TRBV5-4
J gene: TRBJ2-7
CDR3 protein: CASSLGGRDYEQYF

V gene: TRBV6-2/TRBV6-3
J gene: TRBJ2-7
CDR3 protein: CASSYNRGQGTYEQYF

V gene: TRBV19
J gene: TRBJ2-2
CDR3 protein: CASTPWAGGRLNTGELFF